This T cell receptor beta chain was identified in a study of T cell responses to AZD1222 COVID-19 vaccine. V was clipped by 5 bases and J by 5 bases; unmatched bases: 8. Germline assignment: CDR1 MDHEN and CDR2 SYDVKM. This CDR3 contains 15 residues. The data were produced by immunoSEQ multiplex PCR, yet TCRdb's version contains in-frame clones alone and is incomplete. Seen here are about 84,000 clones, roughly 88% observed once, and the top ten hold 12%. This chain links TRBV28 with TRBJ2-3; 9 nucleotides agree with TRBD1. This specimen consisted of peripheral blood, obtained 28 days after the second AZD1222 dose. The source is an adult who received the AZD1222 COVID-19 vaccine. CDR3: CASSPAGQGIDTQYF. As DNA, the CDR3 is TGTGCCAGCAGTCCTGCGGGACAGGGTATAGATACGCAGTATTTT. The full variable domain, in which reference TRBV28 and TRBJ2-3 provide the parts outside the CDR3, is DVKVTQSSRYLVKRTGEKVFLECVQDMDHENMFWYRQDPGLGLRLIYFSYDVKMKEKGDIPEGYSVSREKKERFSLILESASTNQTSMYLCASSPAGQGIDTQYFGPGTRLTVL.